The next 13 T cell receptor beta chains were all read from a single sample in a study of T cells after yellow fever vaccination (dated by TCRdb to between 2018 and 2021). The protocol used for the library was 5' RACE. TCRdb lists the instrument as Illumina NovaSeq 6000. The public reads were run again by TCRdb, first through fastp at Q25 and then through MiXCR, and only productive beta chains were kept. Merged by CDR3 protein, the rows form single entries marked with the most common genes and DNA. The sample contains a few hundred thousand distinct CDR3 sequences, 3% to 4.5% of them found a single time. The ten most abundant clones make up approximately 25% of the sample. The intended sense of this specimen's treatment or condition label: live attenuated yellow fever vaccine strain. The sequences come from PBMCs, collected 5 days after the yellow fever booster vaccination. These receptors were collected from a man aged 18-30 years who received the YFV17D yellow fever vaccine.

This clonotype occurred many times. This sequence joins TRBV11-2 and TRBJ2-3, with 10 positions matching TRBD2. The germline CDR1 and CDR2 sequences are SGHAT and FQNNGV. CDR3 length equals 15 residues. Unmatched junction bases numbered 13, after V lost 11 bases and J lost 5 bases. Here the CDR3 reads CAGGGSGGPQDTQYF. DNA of the CDR3: TGTGCCGGCGGGGGTAGCGGGGGGCCCCAAGATACGCAGTATTTT.

A few counts support this clonotype. The chain couples TRBV4-3 to TRBJ2-3, with 13 nucleotides matching TRBD2. The germline V gene encodes CDR1 LGHNA and CDR2 YSLEER. The CDR3 spans 17 residues. After removal of 0 bases from V and 3 bases from J, the junction contained 3 bases not matched to a gene. CDR3 amino acids: CASSQDRTSGGTDTQYF. The CDR3 region has the DNA TGCGCCAGCAGCCAAGATCGGACTAGCGGGGGTACAGATACGCAGTATTTT.

This chain links TRBV29-1 with TRBJ1-4, with D hard to call. This CDR3 has 11 residues. Germline V lookup: CDR1 SQVTM, CDR2 ANQGSEA. Trimming pared 5 bases from V and 6 bases from J, leaving 7 bases between. The CDR3 spells CSVFIDEKLFF. CDR3 DNA sequence: TGCAGCGTTTTTATCGATGAAAAACTGTTTTTT.

This clonotype has a handful of counts. The V gene is TRBV20-1, the J gene TRBJ1-6, with D hard to call. This CDR3 has 16 residues. Germline V gene lookup returns CDR1 DFQATT and CDR2 SNEGSKA (reference sequence). V was shortened by 0 bases and J by 0 bases, with 9 bases between the two germline ends. The CDR3 coding sequence is TGCAGTGCTAGAGAGGTCGGGAGCTCCTATAATTCACCCCTCCACTTT. Its protein is CSAREVGSSYNSPLHF.

The chain combines TRBV5-1 with TRBJ1-1; no definite D call. The ends were cut back, 2 bases at V and 0 bases at J, with 14 bases in the middle. The CDR3 totals 16 residues. The germline gives CDR1 SGHRS, CDR2 YFSETQ. The CDR3 coding sequence is TGCGCCAGCAGCTTTACAACCATGAGCGTGAACACTGAAGCTTTCTTT. Protein sequence: CASSFTTMSVNTEAFF.

This clonotype was found a few times. The chain has TRBV7-3 and TRBJ2-2, with a possible D match to TRBD2 (8 bases). The length of the CDR3 is 17 residues. Looked up from germline, CDR1 is SGHTA and CDR2 is FQGTGA. Trimming took 5 bases from V and 4 from J, leaving 20 bases between them. The CDR3 sequence is CASSREGAGPFTGELFF. In nucleotides, the CDR3 is TGTGCCAGCAGCCGGGAGGGGGCGGGGCCATTCACCGGGGAGCTGTTTTTT. Using reference TRBV7-3 and TRBJ2-2 for the parts outside the CDR3, the full variable domain is GAGVSQTPSNKVTEKGKYVELRCDPISGHTALYWYRQSLGQGPEFLIYFQGTGAADDSGLPNDRFFAVRPEGSVSTLKIQRTERGDSAVYLCASSREGAGPFTGELFFGEGSRLTVL.

This clonotype was observed a handful of times. The gene calls are TRBV4-2 and TRBJ2-5; TRBD2 matches at 11 bases. The CDR3 has 16 residues. V was clipped by 0 bases and J by 2 bases; unmatched bases: 2. The germline CDR1 and CDR2 sequences are LGHNA and YNFKEQ. The CDR3 sequence is CASSQDRTSGQETQYF. CDR3 nucleotide sequence: TGTGCCAGCAGCCAAGATAGGACTAGCGGGCAAGAGACCCAGTACTTC.

V usage is TRBV6-1 and J usage is TRBJ2-1, with 9 positions matching TRBD2. The germline V gene has CDR1 MNHNS and CDR2 SASEGT. J was trimmed by 2 bases and V by 2 bases; bases with no gene match: 4. The CDR3 is 16 residues long. The CDR3, as DNA: TGTGCCAGCAGTGAATACAGCGGGGGGCCCTACAATGAGCAGTTCTTC. Protein sequence: CASSEYSGGPYNEQFF.

This clonotype was picked up many times. J is TRBJ2-1 and V is TRBV5-1; TRBD2 is a possible D gene (6 bases). The length of the CDR3 is 15 residues. CDR1 and CDR2 (germline): SGHRS, YFSETQ. V gave up 0 bases and J gave up 0 bases, with 7 bases separating them. CDR3 sequence (DNA): TGCGCCAGCAGCTTGGCGGGGGACTCCTACAATGAGCAGTTCTTC. Its protein product is CASSLAGDSYNEQFF.

This clonotype was counted a few times. V usage is TRBV15 and J usage is TRBJ2-7; D remains ambiguous. Trimming took 5 bases from V and 3 from J, leaving 11 bases between them. CDR3 size: 13 residues. The V gene's germline CDR1 is LNHNV and CDR2 YYDKDF (reference sequence). The CDR3 DNA sequence: TGTGCCACCAGCCGTCAAGGGTTCTACGAGCAGTACGTC. It translates to CATSRQGFYEQYV.

In this sample, this clonotype turned up many times. This chain connects TRBV27 to TRBJ1-5, with TRBD1 as a possible D gene (6 bases). CDR3 size: 17 residues. In germline, CDR1 is MNHEY, CDR2 SMNVEV (reference sequence). Trimming removed 4 bases at V and 3 bases at J, with 19 bases between. The CDR3 bases are TGTGCCAGCAGTTCATCACCAGGGGTATCGGACAATCAGCCCCAGCATTTT. Amino acids: CASSSSPGVSDNQPQHF.

This clonotype was counted between two and nine times. The rearrangement links TRBV6-2 or TRBV6-3 to TRBJ2-7; D may be TRBD2 (5 bases). The CDR3 loop spans 15 amino acids. V gave up 2 bases and J gave up 5 bases, with 16 bases separating them. CDR1 MNHEY and CDR2 SVGEGT come from the germline V gene. CDR3 protein: CASSYIEGLLNEQYV. The CDR3 DNA follows: TGTGCCAGCAGTTACATCGAGGGCTTGCTGAACGAGCAGTACGTC.

This clonotype was counted a few times. V is TRBV6-5 and J is TRBJ2-3; either TRBD1 or TRBD2 may fit D (5 bases each). The CDR3 consists of 15 residues. Trimming cost V 2 bases and J 1 base, with 10 bases left between them. The germline CDR1 and CDR2 sequences are MNHEY and SVGAGI. The CDR3 nucleotides read TGTGCCAGCAGTTACGAGGGGTCCCGCACAGATACGCAGTATTTT. This sequence encodes CASSYEGSRTDTQYF.